This T cell receptor (beta chain) was retrieved from a study of regulatory T cells in long-lasting Graves disease. Looked up from germline, CDR1 is SQVTM and CDR2 is ANQGSEA. The CDR3 loop spans 12 amino acids. V was shortened by 8 bases and J by 0 bases, with 10 bases between the two germline ends. Construction of TCR beta libraries relied on iRepertoire HTBI primers and on Arm-PCR targeting CDR3 regions. One entry per CDR3 protein, called by TCRdb with MiXCR from the multiplex PCR reads. The sample has 360,000 or so distinct CDR3 sequences, roughly 16% seen once. This clonotype occurred a few times. The time point was: newly diagnosed GD, antithyroid drugs for less than 3 months. After RNA was extracted from PBMCs, the TCR library was made from it. The data were also submitted as part of a second study, on T cells in Graves' hyperthyroidism and ophthalmopathy.

The clonotype originates from a woman aged 18-29 years with Graves disease. The chain links TRBV29-1 to TRBJ1-2; D is possibly TRBD1 (5 bases). The input for sequencing was peripheral blood mononuclear cells (PBMCs), taken at new diagnosis, from a patient treated with antithyroid drugs. CDR3 in amino acids: CSSGPANYGYTF. The CDR3 DNA sequence: TGCAGCTCGGGACCTGCTAACTATGGCTACACCTTC.